This T cell receptor (beta chain) was retrieved from a study of shared clonotypes between healthy human individuals. TCRdb keeps only in-frame clones here, not all; method: immunoSEQ multiplex PCR. The data show more than 1 million clones, more than 75% seen once. CD4+ cell separation produced CD45RA+ naive and CD45RA-negative memory subsets. In this sample, this clone turned up a few times. Its target is unknown. Distinct nucleotide sequences in the sample also encode this CDR3. General study findings and limits: On the whole, naive subsets had larger estimated richness than memory subsets had. Clonotype sharing across four donors was observed for roughly 5% of naive CD4 clonotypes.

This TCR derives from a man aged 18 to 35 in good health. Some clones in this sample may be carry-over from other donors' samples. The sample taken for sequencing was memory CD4+ T cells from PBMCs. The sample's subset: CD45RA-negative fraction.

CDR3 residues: CASSPGLAGDNEQFF. The CDR3 region has the DNA TGTGCCAGCTCACCAGGGCTAGCGGGAGATAATGAGCAGTTCTTC. This chain uses TRBV18 with TRBJ2-1; TRBD2 matches at 10 bases. Trimming at V came to 2 bases and at J to 7 bases, leaving 5 bases not matched to a gene. The germline CDR1 and CDR2 sequences are KGHSH and LQKENI. The CDR3 has 15 residues.